These 28 T cell receptor beta chains originate from one sample sequenced in a study of T cell responses to AZD1222 COVID-19 vaccine. TCRdb's copy holds only in-frame clones and misses some; the assay was immunoSEQ multiplex PCR. The table records about 140,000 clones, almost 90% of them present only once. The sequences come from peripheral blood, collected on day 0 of AZD1222 vaccination. The receptors were sampled from an adult in good health.

The V call is TRBV6-5, the J call TRBJ1-5, with 7 bases identical to TRBD1. Germline values: CDR1 MNHEY, CDR2 SVGAGI. The CDR3 covers 14 residues. J gave up 2 bases and V 5 bases, and 3 bases lay outside the gene matches. The CDR3 sequence: CASSPDRGNQPQHF. In nucleotides, the CDR3 is TGTGCCAGCAGTCCCGACAGGGGCAATCAGCCCCAGCATTTT.

This clone has more than one count but fewer than ten. The chain is built from TRBV28 and TRBJ1-2; 7 bases line up with TRBD1. Germline V lookup: CDR1 MDHEN, CDR2 SYDVKM. V gave up 7 bases and J gave up 4 bases; unmatched junction bases: 6. This CDR3 has 13 residues. This chain's CDR3 is CASTLRDSYGYTF. The DNA for the CDR3 is TGTGCCAGCACCCTCCGGGACAGCTATGGCTACACCTTC.

In this sample, this clone turned up a few times. The chain employs TRBV4-1 and TRBJ2-7; D is unclear. Between the trimmed V and J ends, which lost 5 bases and 2 bases, there was a span of 13 bases. This CDR3 contains 14 residues. Germline values: CDR1 MGHRA, CDR2 YSYEKL. The CDR3 DNA reads as TGCGCCAGCAGCGGCGACACAGCCGCCTACGAGCAGTACTTC. Translating it yields CASSGDTAAYEQYF.

The V and J genes are TRBV10-1 and TRBJ1-5; TRBD1 might be the D (5 bases). The CDR3 consists of 13 residues. Germline loops: CDR1 WNHNN, CDR2 SYGVQD (reference sequence). V was trimmed by 3 bases and J by 4 bases, leaving 7 bases between them. CDR3 sequence: CASSDRENQPQHF. CDR3 nucleotides: TGCGCCAGCAGTGACAGGGAAAATCAGCCCCAGCATTTT.

The rearrangement uses TRBV25-1 and TRBJ1-3; unclear D gene. CDR3 length equals 13 residues. Trimming removed 4 bases at V and 4 bases at J, with 8 bases between. Germline values: CDR1 MGHDK, CDR2 SYGVNS. This CDR3 reads CASSVGRGNTIYF. The CDR3 DNA is TGTGCCAGCAGTGTGGGAAGGGGAAACACCATATATTTT.

The chain carries TRBV5-1 and TRBJ2-7, with TRBD2 matching over 8 bases. This CDR3 has 18 amino acids. The germline V gene has CDR1 SGHRS and CDR2 YFSETQ. V shed 2 bases, J shed 1 base, and the junction held 14 bases outside the gene matches. CDR3 region: CASSLGAGAASGSYEQYF. CDR3 nucleotide sequence: TGCGCCAGCAGCTTAGGAGCGGGAGCGGCTAGTGGGTCCTACGAGCAGTACTTC.

The gene calls are TRBV5-1 and TRBJ1-2, with no clear D. Trimming removed 2 bases from V and 7 bases from J, with 21 bases in between. Germline V gene sequence: CDR1 SGHRS, CDR2 YFSETQ. The CDR3 has 16 residues. The CDR3 reads CASSLGRRGDYGGYTF. Written as DNA, the CDR3 is TGCGCCAGCAGCTTAGGCAGGAGAGGCGATTATGGTGGCTACACCTTC.

This chain connects TRBV7-2 to TRBJ1-3; possible D gene TRBD1, 5 bases. The CDR3 is made up of 13 amino acids. The V end was cut by 6 bases, the J end by 2 bases, with 8 bases between. CDR1 is SGHTA and CDR2 is FQGNSA in the germline V gene. CDR3 sequence: CASRLGAGNTIYF. Written as DNA, the CDR3 is TGTGCCAGCAGACTAGGGGCTGGAAACACCATATATTTT.

J is TRBJ2-4 and V is TRBV10-3, with D possibly TRBD1 on 6 matching bases. Trimming took 0 bases from V and 1 from J, leaving 10 bases between them. CDR3 length: 16 amino acids. In germline, CDR1 is ENHRY, CDR2 SYGVKD. The CDR3 is CAISESGQGAKNIQYF. In nucleotides, the CDR3 is TGTGCCATCAGTGAGTCGGGCCAGGGGGCCAAAAACATTCAGTACTTC.

V usage is TRBV7-9 and J usage is TRBJ1-2; 8 bases line up with TRBD1. This CDR3 spans 14 amino acids. The V gene's germline CDR1 is SEHNR and CDR2 FQNEAQ (reference sequence). The trim removed 8 bases at V and 5 bases at J, leaving 10 bases unmatched. CDR3 DNA: TGTGCCAGCCTCCGGACAGGGACGGGTTATGGCTACACCTTC. It yields the protein CASLRTGTGYGYTF.

This chain uses TRBV7-3 with TRBJ2-7; TRBD2 might be the D (5 bases). Germline lookup yields CDR1 SGHTA and CDR2 FQGTGA. The CDR3 runs 11 residues. Trimming took 5 bases from V and 7 from J, leaving 9 bases between them. CDR3 nucleotide sequence: TGTGCCAGCAGCGACGGCGGGGAGCAGTACTTC. Residues: CASSDGGEQYF.

This clone was seen a handful of times. V gene TRBV7-6 combines with J gene TRBJ1-2; 10 bases are shared with TRBD1. J gave up 8 bases and V 4 bases, and 13 bases lay outside the gene matches. This CDR3 has 16 amino acids. Germline lookup yields CDR1 SGHVS and CDR2 FNYEAQ. The CDR3 nucleotides read TGTGCCAGCAGCTCAATCCGGGACAGGGGAAAACGGGGCTACACCTTC. Its translation: CASSSIRDRGKRGYTF.

This clone appeared once. The V and J genes are TRBV30 and TRBJ1-6, with D possibly matching TRBD1 (6 bases). Germline V gives CDR1 GTSNPN, CDR2 SVGIG (reference sequence). The CDR3 length is 17 residues. V lost 4 bases, J lost 4 bases, and 20 bases lay in between. The CDR3 protein is CAWTHSLGRGYNSPLHF. Written as DNA, the CDR3 is TGTGCCTGGACCCACTCTTTGGGCAGGGGTTATAATTCACCCCTCCACTTT. Full variable domain (rest looked up from reference TRBV30 and TRBJ1-6): SQTIHQWPATLVQPVGSPLSLECTVEGTSNPNLYWYRQAAGRGLQLLFYSVGIGQISSEVPQNLSASRPQDRQFILSSKKLLLSDSGFYLCAWTHSLGRGYNSPLHFGNGTRLTVT.

This clone came up once. This chain links TRBV19 with TRBJ2-1; D is perhaps TRBD1 (5 bases). The germline V gene has CDR1 LNHDA and CDR2 SQIVND (reference sequence). The CDR3 is made up of 14 amino acids. The V end lost 1 base, the J end lost 6 bases, and 10 bases lay between the germline ends. The CDR3 nucleotides are TGTGCCAGTAGTATAGTACAGGCGGCCAATGAGCAGTTCTTC. Translated: CASSIVQAANEQFF.

This chain links TRBV10-1 with TRBJ2-7; 10 bases are shared with TRBD2. The CDR3 is made up of 14 amino acids. V shed 6 bases and J 2 bases; nucleotides not matched to a gene: 4. The germline V gene has CDR1 WNHNN and CDR2 SYGVQD (reference sequence). The CDR3 sequence is CASRSLAGPYEQYF. CDR3 sequence (DNA): TGCGCCAGCAGATCACTAGCGGGGCCCTACGAGCAGTACTTC.

This chain links TRBV6-2 or TRBV6-3 with TRBJ2-5; D tentatively fits TRBD1 or TRBD2 (6 bases each). CDR3 length equals 13 residues. CDR1 MNHEY and CDR2 SVGEGT come from the germline V gene. Deletions cut 2 bases from V and 5 bases from J, with 9 bases between. In DNA form, the CDR3 reads TGTGCCAGCAGTTACGGGGGGCTGGAGACCCAGTACTTC. Protein sequence: CASSYGGLETQYF.

This rearrangement joins TRBV9 to TRBJ2-7; D remains unclear. Trimming stripped 1 base from V and 3 bases from J, with 14 bases between. There are 15 residues in the CDR3. Germline assignment: CDR1 SGDLS and CDR2 YYNGEE. For the CDR3, the DNA is TGTGCCAGCAGCGTAACCGACTCGAGCGTCTACGAGCAGTACTTC. Translation gives CASSVTDSSVYEQYF.

The CDR3 DNA follows: TGTGCCAGCAGCGTAGGGGACAGGAGGTTGGGTGAGCAGTTCTTC. Protein product: CASSVGDRRLGEQFF. The gene calls are TRBV9 and TRBJ2-1; 8 bases fit TRBD1. Losses at the gene ends were 0 bases for V and 9 bases for J; bases not matched to a gene: 8. The CDR3 is made up of 15 amino acids. Looked up from germline, CDR1 is SGDLS and CDR2 is YYNGEE. Together with reference TRBV9 and TRBJ2-1, the CDR3 gives the full variable domain: DSGVTQTPKHLITATGQRVTLRCSPRSGDLSVYWYQQSLDQGLQFLIQYYNGEERAKGNILERFSAQQFPDLHSELNLSSLELGDSALYFCASSVGDRRLGEQFFGPGTRLTVL.

This clone was seen a single time. The genes are TRBV15 and TRBJ2-3; D call uncertain. CDR3 length: 15 residues. The V gene's germline CDR1 is LNHNV and CDR2 YYDKDF (reference sequence). V was clipped by 0 bases and J by 4 bases, with 11 bases between them. This CDR3 is CATSRDLEGPDTQYF. For the CDR3, the DNA is TGTGCCACCAGCAGAGATCTGGAAGGGCCAGATACGCAGTATTTT.

The chain joins TRBV6-6 to TRBJ1-2, with D unclear. The CDR3 covers 12 residues. The germline V gene has CDR1 MNHNY and CDR2 SVGAGI (reference sequence). V was cut by 0 bases and J by 8 bases, with 7 bases left in between. The CDR3 sequence: CASSYSTQGYTF. CDR3 DNA sequence: TGTGCCAGCAGTTACTCGACACAAGGCTACACCTTC.

This clone was observed a handful of times. CDR3 nucleotides: TGCGCCAGCAGTGCGGGGGGTGAACAGCCCCAGCATTTT. Translated, it gives CASSAGGEQPQHF. The V gene is TRBV10-1, the J gene TRBJ1-5, with a weak D call TRBD1 (5 bases). V was shortened by 4 bases and J by 7 bases, with 11 bases between the two germline ends. The CDR3 length is 13 residues. In germline, CDR1 is WNHNN, CDR2 SYGVQD (reference sequence).

The chain couples TRBV27 to TRBJ1-2; 10 bases line up with TRBD1. The CDR3 runs 14 residues. Trimming removed 1 base from V and 14 bases from J; junction bases left unmatched: 10. Germline CDR1 and CDR2: MNHEY and SMNVEV (reference sequence). Here the CDR3 DNA reads TGTGCCAGCAGTTTATACCGGACAGGGGGGGATTGGACCTTC. Its protein is CASSLYRTGGDWTF.

The chain has TRBV19 and TRBJ1-5, with 9 bases identical to TRBD1. V lost 2 bases, J lost 5 bases, and 7 bases stayed unmatched. Germline V gene sequence: CDR1 LNHDA, CDR2 SQIVND (reference sequence). The CDR3 contains 16 residues. The CDR3 DNA reads TGTGCCAGTAGTATAAGGTGGGACAGGGTGGATCAGCCCCAGCATTTT. It translates to CASSIRWDRVDQPQHF.

This chain uses TRBV28 with TRBJ1-5; D ambiguous. Germline V CDR1 and CDR2: MDHEN, SYDVKM. With 5 bases removed from V and 6 bases from J, the gap between germline ends came to 5 bases. The length of the CDR3 is 11 residues. CDR3 sequence reads: CASSPGQPQHF. CDR3 sequence (DNA): TGTGCCAGCAGTCCGGGTCAGCCCCAGCATTTT.

This clone was recorded once. The chain employs TRBV29-1 and TRBJ2-2, with D perhaps matching TRBD1 (5 bases). CDR3 size: 14 residues. The germline V gene encodes CDR1 SQVTM and CDR2 ANQGSEA. V was clipped by 6 bases and J by 4 bases, with 15 bases between them. The DNA of the CDR3 is TGCAGCGTCCGACACAGGCCGACCACCGGGGAGCTGTTTTTT. Amino acids: CSVRHRPTTGELFF.

The chain links TRBV5-1 to TRBJ2-1; TRBD2 matches at 8 bases. This CDR3 contains 15 residues. V shed 4 bases and J 6 bases; nucleotides not matched to a gene: 9. CDR1 SGHRS and CDR2 YFSETQ come from the germline V gene. This CDR3 reads CASSEAGVVANEQFF. The DNA of the CDR3 is TGCGCCAGCAGCGAAGCGGGAGTTGTGGCCAATGAGCAGTTCTTC. The complete variable domain, with remaining parts taken from reference TRBV5-1 and TRBJ2-1, reads KAGVTQTPRYLIKTRGQQVTLSCSPISGHRSVSWYQQTPGQGLQFLFEYFSETQRNKGNFPGRFSGRQFSNSRSEMNVSTLELGDSALYLCASSEAGVVANEQFFGPGTRLTVL.

V gene TRBV3-1 (or the pseudogene TRBV3-2) combines with J gene TRBJ1-2; D is ambiguous. V was pared by 1 base and J by 4 bases, with 10 bases between. Germline V gene lookup returns CDR1 LGHDT and CDR2 YNNKEL (reference sequence). The CDR3 is 14 amino acids. The CDR3 DNA sequence: TGTGCCAGCAGCCAAGGGCAGCCCGCCTATGGCTACACCTTC. It specifies CASSQGQPAYGYTF.

The chain carries TRBV19 and TRBJ2-3; 7 nucleotides agree with TRBD2. CDR1 LNHDA and CDR2 SQIVND come from the germline V gene (reference sequence). CDR3 length: 15 amino acids. V gave up 2 bases and J gave up 0 bases; unmatched junction bases: 2. CDR3 loop: CASSILAVSTDTQYF. CDR3 coding DNA: TGTGCCAGTAGTATACTAGCGGTTAGCACAGATACGCAGTATTTT.